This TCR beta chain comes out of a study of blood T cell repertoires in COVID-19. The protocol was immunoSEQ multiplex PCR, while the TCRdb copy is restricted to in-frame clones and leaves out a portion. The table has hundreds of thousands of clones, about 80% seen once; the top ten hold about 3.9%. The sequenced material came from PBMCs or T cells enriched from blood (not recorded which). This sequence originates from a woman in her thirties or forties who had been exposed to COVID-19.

Here the CDR3 reads CAWSTQGHTEAFF. CDR3 DNA: TGTGCCTGGAGTACGCAGGGCCACACTGAAGCTTTCTTT. V and J are TRBV30 and TRBJ1-1; D is possibly TRBD1 (5 bases). Germline CDR1 is GTSNPN and CDR2 is SVGIG (reference sequence). The CDR3 covers 13 residues. Trimming took off 2 bases at V and 3 bases at J, with 10 bases between the two ends.